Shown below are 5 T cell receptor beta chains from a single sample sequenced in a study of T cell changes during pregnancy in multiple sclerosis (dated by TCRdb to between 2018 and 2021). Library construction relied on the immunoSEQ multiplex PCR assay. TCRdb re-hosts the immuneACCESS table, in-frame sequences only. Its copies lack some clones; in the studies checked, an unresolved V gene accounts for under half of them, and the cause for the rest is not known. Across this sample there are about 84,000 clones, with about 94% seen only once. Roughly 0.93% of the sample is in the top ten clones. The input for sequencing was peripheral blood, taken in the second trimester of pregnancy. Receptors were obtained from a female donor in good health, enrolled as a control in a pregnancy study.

This CDR3 reads CASRTGRGSAEAFF. The CDR3 nucleotides are TGTGCCAGCAGGACGGGTAGGGGGTCCGCTGAAGCTTTCTTT. The rearrangement links TRBV2 to TRBJ1-1; weak D call: TRBD1 (6 bases). The CDR3 is made up of 14 amino acids. Trimming removed 6 bases from V and 6 bases from J, with 17 bases in between. Germline values: CDR1 SNHLY, CDR2 FYNNEI.

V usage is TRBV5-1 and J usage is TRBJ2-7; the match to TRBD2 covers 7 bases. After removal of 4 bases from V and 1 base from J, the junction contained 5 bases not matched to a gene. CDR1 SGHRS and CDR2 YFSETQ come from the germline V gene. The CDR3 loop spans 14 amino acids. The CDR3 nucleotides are TGCGCCAGCAGCGATGCTAGCGGTTCCTACGAGCAGTACTTC. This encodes CASSDASGSYEQYF.

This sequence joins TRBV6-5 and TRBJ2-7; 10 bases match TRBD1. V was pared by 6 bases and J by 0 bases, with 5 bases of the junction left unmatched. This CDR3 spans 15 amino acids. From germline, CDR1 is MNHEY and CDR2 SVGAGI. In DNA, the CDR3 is TGTGCCAGCAGCTTCCGGACAGGGGGCTCCTACGAGCAGTACTTC. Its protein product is CASSFRTGGSYEQYF.

The CDR3 protein is CASALGLGQFTDTQYF. The CDR3 DNA sequence: TGTGCCAGCGCTCTCGGGCTGGGGCAATTCACAGATACGCAGTATTTT. The genes are TRBV9 and TRBJ2-3; maybe TRBD1 (5 bases). This CDR3 has 16 residues. Per germline, CDR1 SGDLS and CDR2 YYNGEE. V lost 7 bases and J 2 bases, leaving 20 bases between the germline ends. Full variable domain (remainder filled in from reference TRBV9 and TRBJ2-3): DSGVTQTPKHLITATGQRVTLRCSPRSGDLSVYWYQQSLDQGLQFLIQYYNGEERAKGNILERFSAQQFPDLHSELNLSSLELGDSALYFCASALGLGQFTDTQYFGPGTRLTVL.

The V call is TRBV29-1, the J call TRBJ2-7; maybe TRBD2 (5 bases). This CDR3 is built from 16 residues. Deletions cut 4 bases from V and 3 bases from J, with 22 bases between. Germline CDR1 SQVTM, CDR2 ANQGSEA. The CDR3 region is CSVVGEEAQAGYEQYF. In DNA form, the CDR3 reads TGCAGCGTTGTCGGGGAAGAAGCTCAGGCGGGCTACGAGCAGTACTTC.